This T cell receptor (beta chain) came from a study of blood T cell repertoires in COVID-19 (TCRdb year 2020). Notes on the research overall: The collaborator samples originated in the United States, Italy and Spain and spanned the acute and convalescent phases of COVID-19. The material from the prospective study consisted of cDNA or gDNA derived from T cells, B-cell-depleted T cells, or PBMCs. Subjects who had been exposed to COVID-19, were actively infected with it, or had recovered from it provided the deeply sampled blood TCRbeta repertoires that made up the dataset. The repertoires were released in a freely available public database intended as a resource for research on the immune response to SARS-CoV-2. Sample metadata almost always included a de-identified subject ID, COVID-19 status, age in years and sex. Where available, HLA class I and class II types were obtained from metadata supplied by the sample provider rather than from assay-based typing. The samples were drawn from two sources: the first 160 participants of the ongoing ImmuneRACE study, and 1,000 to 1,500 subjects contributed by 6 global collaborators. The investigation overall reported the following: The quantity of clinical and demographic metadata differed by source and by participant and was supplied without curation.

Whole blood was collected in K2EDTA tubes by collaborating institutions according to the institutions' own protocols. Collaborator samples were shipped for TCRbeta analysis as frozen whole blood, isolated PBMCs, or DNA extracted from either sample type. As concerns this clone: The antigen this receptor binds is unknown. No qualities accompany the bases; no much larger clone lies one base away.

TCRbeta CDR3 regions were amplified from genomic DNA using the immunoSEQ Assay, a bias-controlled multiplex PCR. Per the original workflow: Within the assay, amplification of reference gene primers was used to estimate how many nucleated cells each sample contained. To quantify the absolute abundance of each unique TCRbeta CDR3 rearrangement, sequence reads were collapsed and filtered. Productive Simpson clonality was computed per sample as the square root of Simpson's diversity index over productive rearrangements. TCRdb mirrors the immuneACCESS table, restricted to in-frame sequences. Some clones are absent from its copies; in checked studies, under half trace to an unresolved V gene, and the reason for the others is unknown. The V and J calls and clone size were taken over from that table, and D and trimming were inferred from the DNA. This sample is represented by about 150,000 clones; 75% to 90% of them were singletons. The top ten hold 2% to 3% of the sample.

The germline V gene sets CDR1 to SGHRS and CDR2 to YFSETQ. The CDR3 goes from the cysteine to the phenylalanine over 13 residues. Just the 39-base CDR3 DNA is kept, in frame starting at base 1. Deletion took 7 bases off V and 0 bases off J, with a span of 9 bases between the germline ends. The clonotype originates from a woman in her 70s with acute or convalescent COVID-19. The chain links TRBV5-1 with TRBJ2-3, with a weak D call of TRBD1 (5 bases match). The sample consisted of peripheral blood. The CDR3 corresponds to CASGAGSTDTQYF. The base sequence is TGCGCCAGCGGGGCAGGGAGCACAGATACGCAGTATTTT.